This T cell receptor beta chain stems from a study of molecular identifiers for immune sequencing clone quantification. TCRdb called the PCR reads again in MiXCR, with one record for every CDR3 protein. The sample includes 490,000 or so distinct CDR3 sequences, about a quarter of them seen just once. V was clipped by 5 bases and J by 7 bases; unmatched bases: 13. CDR3 size: 16 residues. This TCR was sampled from a human donor in good health. Some libraries in this study had Jurkat cell RNA spiked in. The rearrangement uses TRBV12-3 or TRBV12-4 and TRBJ2-1; 8 positions agree with TRBD2. The sequencing sample was made of naive CD8+ T cells from blood, with Jurkat cell RNA spiked in. Described subset: FACS-sorted CD8+CD4-CCR7+CD45RA+ naive T cells. CDR3 protein: CASSPLAGGDFNEQFF. For the CDR3, the DNA is TGTGCCAGCAGTCCCCTCGCGGGGGGCGATTTTAATGAGCAGTTCTTC.